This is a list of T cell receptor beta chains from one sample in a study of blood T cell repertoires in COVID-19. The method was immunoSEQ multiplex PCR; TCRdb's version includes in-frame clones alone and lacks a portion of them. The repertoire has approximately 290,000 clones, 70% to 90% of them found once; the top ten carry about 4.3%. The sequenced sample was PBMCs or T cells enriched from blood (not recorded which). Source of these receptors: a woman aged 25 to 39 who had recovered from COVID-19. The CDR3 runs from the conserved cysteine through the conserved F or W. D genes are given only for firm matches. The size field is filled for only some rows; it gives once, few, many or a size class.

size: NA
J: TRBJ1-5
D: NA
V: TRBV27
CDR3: CASRHNSNQPQHF
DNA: TGTGCCAGCAGACACAATAGCAATCAGCCCCAGCATTTT

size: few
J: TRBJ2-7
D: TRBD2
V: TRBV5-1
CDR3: CASSLGEGGYEQYF
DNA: TGCGCCAGCAGCTTGGGGGAGGGAGGCTACGAGCAGTACTTC

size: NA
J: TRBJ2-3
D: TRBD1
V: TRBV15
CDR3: CATEQGRTDTQYF
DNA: TGTGCCACCGAACAGGGGCGGACAGATACGCAGTATTTT

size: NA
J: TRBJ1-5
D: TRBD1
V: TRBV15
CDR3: CATSRDGGRGRNQPQHF
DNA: TGTGCCACCAGCAGAGATGGCGGCAGGGGGCGCAATCAGCCCCAGCATTTT

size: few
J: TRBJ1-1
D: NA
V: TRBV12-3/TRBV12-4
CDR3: CASSLGSEAFF
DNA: TGTGCCAGCAGTTTAGGGAGCGAAGCTTTCTTT

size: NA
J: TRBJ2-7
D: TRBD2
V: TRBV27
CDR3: CASSLQRGAGYEQYF
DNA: TGTGCCAGCAGTCTCCAGCGGGGGGCGGGTTACGAGCAGTACTTC

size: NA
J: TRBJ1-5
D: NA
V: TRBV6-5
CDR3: CASSYDSSNNQPQHF
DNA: TGTGCCAGCAGTTACGACAGCTCAAATAATCAGCCCCAGCATTTT

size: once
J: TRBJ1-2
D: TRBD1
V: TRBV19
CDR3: CASTNRTGMTGYTF
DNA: TGTGCCAGTACAAATCGGACAGGGATGACGGGCTACACCTTC

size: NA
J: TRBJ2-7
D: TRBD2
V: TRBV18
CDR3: CASSPPASGIRDYEQYF
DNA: TGTGCCAGCTCACCACCGGCTAGCGGGATCCGGGATTACGAGCAGTACTTC

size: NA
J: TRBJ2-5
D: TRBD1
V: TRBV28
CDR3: CASRRGNYRDREQETQYF
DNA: TGTGCCAGCAGGAGGGGGAACTACCGGGACAGGGAACAAGAGACCCAGTACTTC

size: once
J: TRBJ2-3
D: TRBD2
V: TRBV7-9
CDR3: CASSRTSGPRDTQYF
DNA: TGTGCCAGCAGCAGAACTAGCGGGCCTCGGGATACGCAGTATTTT

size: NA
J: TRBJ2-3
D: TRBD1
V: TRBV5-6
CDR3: CASSERTGKRTDTQYF
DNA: TGTGCCAGCAGCGAACGGACAGGGAAACGCACAGATACGCAGTATTTT

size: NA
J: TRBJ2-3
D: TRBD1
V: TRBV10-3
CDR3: CAIRLTGGDGDTQYF
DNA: TGTGCCATCAGGCTCACAGGGGGCGATGGAGATACGCAGTATTTT

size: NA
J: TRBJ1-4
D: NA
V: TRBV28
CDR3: CASMMDSSNEKLFF
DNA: TGTGCCAGCATGATGGACAGCTCTAATGAAAAACTGTTTTTT

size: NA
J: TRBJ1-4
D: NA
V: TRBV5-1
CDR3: CASSLEGGPLATNEKLFF
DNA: TGCGCCAGCAGCTTGGAAGGGGGTCCCTTGGCAACTAATGAAAAACTGTTTTTT

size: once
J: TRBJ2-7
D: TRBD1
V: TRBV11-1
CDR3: CASSVPDRSSYEQYF
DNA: TGTGCCAGCAGCGTCCCGGACAGGAGCTCCTACGAGCAGTACTTC

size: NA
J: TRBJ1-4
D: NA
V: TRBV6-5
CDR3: CASSYISSGEKLFF
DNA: TGTGCCAGCAGTTACATTTCTTCGGGTGAAAAACTGTTTTTT

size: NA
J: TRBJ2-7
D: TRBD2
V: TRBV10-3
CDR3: CAISDGREGPAEQYF
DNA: TGTGCCATCAGTGACGGACGGGAGGGCCCCGCCGAGCAGTACTTC

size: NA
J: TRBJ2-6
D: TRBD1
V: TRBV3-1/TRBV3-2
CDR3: CASSNRQGRSGANVLTF
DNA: TGTGCCAGCAGCAACCGACAGGGTCGGTCTGGGGCCAACGTCCTGACTTTC

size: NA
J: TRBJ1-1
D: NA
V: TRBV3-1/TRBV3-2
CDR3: CASSPSGLEAFF
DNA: TGTGCCAGCAGCCCATCAGGGCTTGAAGCTTTCTTT

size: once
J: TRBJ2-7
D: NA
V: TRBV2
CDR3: CASSEAGLRDSSYEQYF
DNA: TGTGCCAGCAGTGAAGCGGGACTCCGAGACTCCTCCTACGAGCAGTACTTC

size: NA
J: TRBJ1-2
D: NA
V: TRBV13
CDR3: CASSLLAQGGYGYTF
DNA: TGTGCCAGCAGCTTATTGGCTCAAGGGGGCTATGGCTACACCTTC

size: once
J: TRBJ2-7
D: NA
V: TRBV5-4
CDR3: CASSLIGSSYEQYF
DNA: TGTGCCAGCAGCCTTATCGGGAGCTCCTACGAGCAGTACTTC

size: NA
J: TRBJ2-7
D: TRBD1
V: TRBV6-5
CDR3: CASRDSSSYEQYF
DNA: TGTGCCAGCCGGGACAGCTCATCCTACGAGCAGTACTTC

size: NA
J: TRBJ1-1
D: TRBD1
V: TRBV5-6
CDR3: CASSFMSGGRSTEAFF
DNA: TGTGCCAGCAGCTTTATGTCAGGGGGTCGGAGCACTGAAGCTTTCTTT

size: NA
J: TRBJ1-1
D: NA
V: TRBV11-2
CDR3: CASSYSTEAFF
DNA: TGTGCCAGCAGCTACTCAACTGAAGCTTTCTTT

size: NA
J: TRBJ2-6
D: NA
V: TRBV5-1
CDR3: CASSAGVGANVLTF
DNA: TGCGCCAGCAGCGCAGGGGTTGGGGCCAACGTCCTGACTTTC

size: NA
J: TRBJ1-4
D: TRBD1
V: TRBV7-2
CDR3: CASTTGSFSEKLFF
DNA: TGTGCCAGCACGACAGGGTCTTTTAGCGAAAAACTGTTTTTT

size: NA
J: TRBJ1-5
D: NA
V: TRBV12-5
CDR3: CASGFGGDQPQHF
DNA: TGTGCTAGTGGTTTCGGGGGGGATCAGCCCCAGCATTTT

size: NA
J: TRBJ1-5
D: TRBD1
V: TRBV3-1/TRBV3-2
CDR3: CASSQDWTGKGQPQHF
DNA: TGTGCCAGCAGCCAAGATTGGACAGGGAAGGGTCAGCCCCAGCATTTT

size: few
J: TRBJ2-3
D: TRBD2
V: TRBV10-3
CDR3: CAIRPTSGPTDTQYF
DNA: TGTGCCATCAGGCCGACTAGCGGGCCCACAGATACGCAGTATTTT

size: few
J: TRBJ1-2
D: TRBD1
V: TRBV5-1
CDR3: CASREGTGGYTF
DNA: TGCGCCAGCAGGGAGGGGACAGGTGGCTACACCTTC

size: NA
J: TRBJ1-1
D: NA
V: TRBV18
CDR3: CASSAGGDAEAFF
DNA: TGTGCCAGCTCGGCGGGGGGGGACGCTGAAGCTTTCTTT

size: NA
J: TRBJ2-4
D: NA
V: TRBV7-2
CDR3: CASSLTGYNKNIQYF
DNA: TGTGCCAGCAGCCTGACAGGTTATAACAAAAACATTCAGTACTTC

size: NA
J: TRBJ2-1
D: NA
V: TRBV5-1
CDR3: CASSLASSYNEQFF
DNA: TGCGCCAGCAGCTTGGCGAGCTCCTACAATGAGCAGTTCTTC

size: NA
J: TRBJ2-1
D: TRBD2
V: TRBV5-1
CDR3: CASSLGRSSGGAAEQFF
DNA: TGCGCCAGCAGCTTGGGGCGGTCTAGCGGGGGGGCGGCTGAGCAGTTCTTC

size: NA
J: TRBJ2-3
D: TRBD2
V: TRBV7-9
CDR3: CASSWTSSLAGEVDTQYF
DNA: TGTGCCAGCAGCTGGACGTCCTCACTAGCGGGAGAGGTAGATACGCAGTATTTT

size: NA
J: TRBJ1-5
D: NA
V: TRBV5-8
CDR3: CASSLDQGGKQPQHF
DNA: TGTGCCAGCAGCTTGGACCAGGGTGGGAAGCAGCCCCAGCATTTT

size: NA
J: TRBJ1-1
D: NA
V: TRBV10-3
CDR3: CAIREKDNMNTEAFF
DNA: TGTGCCATCAGAGAGAAAGATAACATGAACACTGAAGCTTTCTTT

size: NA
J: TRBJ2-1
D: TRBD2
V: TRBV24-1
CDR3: CATSDSGLAGGGSYNEQFF
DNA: TGTGCCACCAGTGACAGCGGACTAGCGGGAGGGGGGTCCTACAATGAGCAGTTCTTC

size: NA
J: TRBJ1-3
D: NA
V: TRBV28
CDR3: CASSFGGASSGNTIYF
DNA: TGTGCCAGCAGTTTCGGCGGGGCCAGCTCTGGAAACACCATATATTTT

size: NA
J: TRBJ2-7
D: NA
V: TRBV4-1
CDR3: CASSQGGGRAPYEQYF
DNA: TGCGCCAGCAGCCAAGGGGGGGGCAGGGCACCCTACGAGCAGTACTTC

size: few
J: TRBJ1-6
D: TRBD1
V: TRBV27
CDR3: CASSLVGNTGGSYNSPLHF
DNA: TGTGCCAGCAGTTTAGTGGGCAATACAGGGGGCTCCTATAATTCACCCCTCCACTTT

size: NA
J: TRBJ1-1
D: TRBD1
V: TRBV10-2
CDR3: CASLGQGRPNTEAFF
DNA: TGCGCCAGCTTAGGACAGGGGCGACCGAACACTGAAGCTTTCTTT

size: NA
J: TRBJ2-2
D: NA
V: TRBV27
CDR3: CASRTTSTGELFF
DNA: TGTGCCAGCAGGACGACTAGCACCGGGGAGCTGTTTTTT

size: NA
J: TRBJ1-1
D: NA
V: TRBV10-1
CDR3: CASSDAQGNTEAFF
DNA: TGCGCCAGCAGTGACGCCCAGGGGAACACTGAAGCTTTCTTT

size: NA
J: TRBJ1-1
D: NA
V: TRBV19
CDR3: CASSIDWARPEAFF
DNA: TGTGCCAGTAGTATAGACTGGGCCAGGCCCGAAGCTTTCTTT